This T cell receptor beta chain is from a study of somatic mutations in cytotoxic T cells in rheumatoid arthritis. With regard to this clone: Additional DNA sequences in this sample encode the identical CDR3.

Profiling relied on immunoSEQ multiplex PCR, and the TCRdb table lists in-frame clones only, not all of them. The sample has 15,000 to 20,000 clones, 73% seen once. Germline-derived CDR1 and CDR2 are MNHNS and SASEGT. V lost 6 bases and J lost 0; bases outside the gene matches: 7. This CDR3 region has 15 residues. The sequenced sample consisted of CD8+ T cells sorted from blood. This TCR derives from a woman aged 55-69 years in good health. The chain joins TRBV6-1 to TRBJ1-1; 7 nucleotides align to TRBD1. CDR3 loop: CASRDRDRVNTEAFF. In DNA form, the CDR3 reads TGTGCCAGCAGAGACCGAGACAGGGTGAACACTGAAGCTTTCTTT.